This T cell receptor (beta chain) stems from a study of response to subunit inactivated influenza vaccine. Study-wide results and limits: The authors proposed limited new T cell recruitment per seasonal influenza vaccination.

Comment on this clonotype: The antigen remains undetermined.

Each CDR3 protein gets one entry after TCRdb re-called the RT-PCR reads with MiXCR. The table records over 150,000 distinct CDR3 sequences, around 10% of them present only once. CDR3 size: 15 residues. Trimming stripped 0 bases from V and 1 base from J, with 9 bases between. Germline assignment: CDR1 SEHNR and CDR2 FQNEAQ (reference sequence). The specimen comprised CD8+ T cells sorted from PBMCs, sampled around 25 months after vaccination. This chain uses TRBV7-9 with TRBJ1-1; D perhaps matches TRBD1 (6 bases). The TCR sequence derives from a man aged 45 to 70 who received an inactivated influenza vaccine. In DNA, the CDR3 is TGTGCCAGCAGCTTAGCGAGGGGGACGAACACTGAAGCTTTCTTT. Translated: CASSLARGTNTEAFF.